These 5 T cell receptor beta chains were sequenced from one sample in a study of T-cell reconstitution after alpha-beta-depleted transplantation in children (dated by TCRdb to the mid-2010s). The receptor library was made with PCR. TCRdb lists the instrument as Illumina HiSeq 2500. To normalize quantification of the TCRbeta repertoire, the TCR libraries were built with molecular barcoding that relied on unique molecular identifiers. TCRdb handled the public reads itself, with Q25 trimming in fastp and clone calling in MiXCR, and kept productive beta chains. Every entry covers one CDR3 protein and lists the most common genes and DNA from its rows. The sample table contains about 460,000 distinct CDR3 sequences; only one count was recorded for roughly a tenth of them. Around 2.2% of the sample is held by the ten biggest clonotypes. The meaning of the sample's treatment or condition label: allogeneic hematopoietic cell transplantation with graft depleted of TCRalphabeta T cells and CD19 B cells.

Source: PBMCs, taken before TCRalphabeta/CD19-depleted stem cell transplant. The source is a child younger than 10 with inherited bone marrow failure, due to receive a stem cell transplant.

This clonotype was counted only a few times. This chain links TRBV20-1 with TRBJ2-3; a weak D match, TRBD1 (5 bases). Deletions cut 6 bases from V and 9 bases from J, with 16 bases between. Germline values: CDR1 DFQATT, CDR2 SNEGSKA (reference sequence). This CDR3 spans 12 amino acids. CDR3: CSAHQGAGTQYF. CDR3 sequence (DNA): TGCAGTGCACACCAAGGCGCAGGGACGCAGTATTTT.

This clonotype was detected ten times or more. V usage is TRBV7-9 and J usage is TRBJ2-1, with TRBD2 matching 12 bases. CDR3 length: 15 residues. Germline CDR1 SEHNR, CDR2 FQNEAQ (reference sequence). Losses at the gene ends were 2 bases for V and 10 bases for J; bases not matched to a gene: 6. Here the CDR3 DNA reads TGTGCCAGCAGCTTACTAGCGGGAGGGCCCTCGGAGCAGTTCTTC. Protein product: CASSLLAGGPSEQFF.

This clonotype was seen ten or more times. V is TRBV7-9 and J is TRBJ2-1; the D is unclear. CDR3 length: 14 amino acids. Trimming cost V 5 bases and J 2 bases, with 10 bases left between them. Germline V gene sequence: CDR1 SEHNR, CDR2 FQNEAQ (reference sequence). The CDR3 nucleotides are TGTGCCAGCAGCATCACGTCAGCCTACAATGAGCAGTTCTTC. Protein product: CASSITSAYNEQFF. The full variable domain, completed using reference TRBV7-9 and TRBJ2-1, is DTGVSQNPRHKITKRGQNVTFRCDPISEHNRLYWYRQTLGQGPEFLTYFQNEAQLEKSRLLSDRFSAERPKGSFSTLEIQRTEQGDSAMYLCASSITSAYNEQFFGPGTRLTVL.

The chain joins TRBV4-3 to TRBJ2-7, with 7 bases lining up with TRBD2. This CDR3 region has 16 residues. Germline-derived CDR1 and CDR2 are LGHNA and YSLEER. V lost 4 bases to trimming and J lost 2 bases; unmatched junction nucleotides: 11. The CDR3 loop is CASSPGWGGSPYEQYF. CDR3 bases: TGCGCCAGCAGCCCAGGCTGGGGGGGGAGCCCCTACGAGCAGTACTTC.

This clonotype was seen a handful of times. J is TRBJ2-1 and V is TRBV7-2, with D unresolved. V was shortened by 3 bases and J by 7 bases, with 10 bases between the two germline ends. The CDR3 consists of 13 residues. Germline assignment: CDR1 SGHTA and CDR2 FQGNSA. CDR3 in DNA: TGTGCCAGCAGCTTGGAGTCGAGAAATGAGCAGTTCTTC. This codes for CASSLESRNEQFF. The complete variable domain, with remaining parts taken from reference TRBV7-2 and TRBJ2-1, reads GAGVSQSPSNKVTEKGKDVELRCDPISGHTALYWYRQSLGQGLEFLIYFQGNSAPDKSGLPSDRFSAERTGGSVSTLTIQRTQQEDSAVYLCASSLESRNEQFFGPGTRLTVL.